The 15 T cell receptor beta chains below all came from one sample that was sequenced in a study of T cells in Graves' hyperthyroidism and ophthalmopathy. The source material, RNA transcripts, was used to amplify TCR beta CDR3 regions. The TCR CDR3 was amplified in a first-round RT-PCR using the HTBI primer set. TCRdb passed the multiplex PCR reads through MiXCR, listing each CDR3 protein once. Of some 570,000 distinct CDR3 sequences in the sample, about a sixth were seen once. The sequenced sample consisted of blood. These receptors were taken from a young woman with Graves' ophthalmopathy.

A few counts support this clonotype. The V and J genes are TRBV7-9 and TRBJ2-3; possible D gene TRBD2, 6 bases. V was trimmed by 5 bases and J by 10 bases, leaving 13 bases between them. The CDR3 runs 12 residues. Germline assignment: CDR1 SEHNR and CDR2 FQNEAQ (reference sequence). CDR3 sequence: CASSLAEGAQYF. In DNA, the CDR3 is TGTGCCAGCAGCCTGGCGGAGGGAGCGCAGTATTTT.

This clonotype has at least ten counts. V gene TRBV10-3 combines with J gene TRBJ2-7; the match to TRBD1 covers 7 bases. V gave up 3 bases and J gave up 1 base; unmatched junction bases: 3. The CDR3 is 14 amino acids. The germline gives CDR1 ENHRY, CDR2 SYGVKD. The CDR3 spells CAISDRDSSYEQYF. The CDR3 bases are TGTGCCATCAGTGACCGGGACAGTTCCTACGAGCAGTACTTC.

This clonotype appeared a few times. The chain has TRBV10-3 and TRBJ1-1; D is unresolved. V lost 2 bases, J lost 5 bases, and 9 bases lay in between. The CDR3 is 13 residues long. Germline CDR1 and CDR2: ENHRY and SYGVKD. The CDR3 loop reads CAISEGWWTEAFF. The CDR3 DNA follows: TGTGCCATCAGTGAGGGGTGGTGGACTGAAGCTTTCTTT.

The CDR3 coding sequence is TGTGCCAGCAGCTTGGGGGGCGGGGACGAGCAGTACTTC. Its protein product is CASSLGGGDEQYF. The V call is TRBV5-4, the J call TRBJ2-7, with D perhaps matching TRBD2 (6 bases). This CDR3 has 13 residues. V dropped 0 bases and J dropped 5 bases, with 9 bases sitting between them. CDR1 SGHNT and CDR2 YYREEE come from the germline V gene (reference sequence).

This clonotype has ten or more counts. The J gene is TRBJ2-7, the V gene TRBV7-9; 10 nucleotides line up with TRBD1. CDR1 and CDR2 (germline): SEHNR, FQNEAQ (reference sequence). Unmatched junction bases numbered 12, after V lost 5 bases and J lost 5 bases. The length of the CDR3 is 16 residues. The CDR3 is CASSLSFGTGVHEQYF. CDR3 nucleotides: TGTGCCAGCAGCCTATCCTTCGGGACAGGGGTTCACGAGCAGTACTTC.

A word on this clonotype: The junction and the germline gene differ at one end; a read error may be behind it. The rearrangement uses TRBV5-4 and TRBJ2-7; TRBD2 is a possible D gene (5 bases). The CDR3 is made up of 14 amino acids. Germline CDR1 reads SGHNT; CDR2 reads YYREEE (reference sequence). CDR3 nucleotide sequence: TGCGCCAGCAGCTGGGAAGCTAGGAGGAACGGGCAGTACTTC. Encoded protein: CASSWEARRNGQYF.

This clonotype was detected many times. The chain uses TRBV20-1 and TRBJ2-1; 10 bases line up with TRBD2. Germline CDR1 and CDR2: DFQATT and SNEGSKA (reference sequence). Trimming removed 6 bases from V and 1 base from J; junction bases left unmatched: 6. CDR3 length equals 15 residues. The chain's CDR3 is CSAPGLAESYNEQFF. The DNA of the CDR3 is TGCAGTGCCCCTGGACTAGCGGAATCCTACAATGAGCAGTTCTTC.

This clonotype was detected many times. This chain connects TRBV7-2 to TRBJ2-3; D unclear. Germline V gives CDR1 SGHTA, CDR2 FQGNSA. This CDR3 is 12 amino acids long. Trimming cost V 0 bases and J 5 bases, with 3 bases left between them. CDR3 region: CASSLAKDTQYF. The DNA for the CDR3 is TGTGCCAGCAGCTTAGCCAAAGATACGCAGTATTTT.

This clonotype has only a few counts. V is TRBV7-3 and J is TRBJ1-2, with D maybe TRBD1 (6 bases). Trimming took 6 bases from V and 4 from J, leaving 15 bases between them. The CDR3 extends over 14 amino acids. The V gene's germline CDR1 is SGHTA and CDR2 FQGTGA. The CDR3 protein is CASSKRTVLYGYTF. In DNA form, the CDR3 reads TGTGCCAGCAGTAAACGGACAGTCCTCTATGGCTACACCTTC.

This clonotype was observed many times. This chain uses TRBV11-1 with TRBJ1-2, with 10 bases matching TRBD1. Germline V gene lookup returns CDR1 SGHAT and CDR2 FQDESV (reference sequence). Losses at the gene ends were 5 bases for V and 4 bases for J; bases not matched to a gene: 7. CDR3 length: 15 residues. The CDR3 DNA follows: TGTGCCAGCAGCCCCTGGGACAGGGGTGGCTATGGCTACACCTTC. Its translation: CASSPWDRGGYGYTF.

This clonotype was picked up many times. The chain employs TRBV18 and TRBJ2-1; D remains unclear. Between the trimmed V and J ends, which lost 1 base and 5 bases, there was a span of 9 bases. The CDR3 is made up of 14 amino acids. Germline V gene sequence: CDR1 KGHSH, CDR2 LQKENI. CDR3 residues: CASSPQSNDNEQFF. The CDR3 DNA reads TGTGCCAGCTCACCACAAAGTAACGACAATGAGCAGTTCTTC.

V is TRBV6-4 and J is TRBJ2-2, with 7 bases fitting TRBD1. The V gene end was trimmed by 2 bases and the J gene end by 7 bases; junction bases not matched to a gene: 7. Germline assignment: CDR1 MRHNA and CDR2 SNTAGT. The CDR3 spans 15 residues. The CDR3 coding sequence is TGTGCCAGCAGTGACGGAATAGGGGGCGGCGGGGAGCTGTTTTTT. It translates to CASSDGIGGGGELFF.

This clonotype was recorded many times. The chain is built from TRBV6-1 and TRBJ2-3, with 7 bases matching TRBD2. The V gene end was trimmed by 0 bases and the J gene end by 3 bases; junction bases not matched to a gene: 3. This CDR3 contains 15 residues. CDR1 is MNHNS and CDR2 is SASEGT in the germline V gene. The CDR3 protein is CASSEARGETDTQYF. The DNA of the CDR3 is TGTGCCAGCAGTGAAGCTCGGGGGGAAACAGATACGCAGTATTTT.

This chain uses TRBV6-1 with TRBJ1-4, with 10 bases fitting TRBD1. This CDR3 has 16 amino acids. The V gene end was trimmed by 1 base and the J gene end by 5 bases; junction bases not matched to a gene: 4. Germline CDR1 is MNHNS and CDR2 is SASEGT. The CDR3 DNA reads as TGTGCCAGCAGTGAAGGACAGGGGGCAGGGAATGAAAAACTGTTTTTT. The encoded protein is CASSEGQGAGNEKLFF.

This chain connects TRBV2 to TRBJ2-3; 13 bases map to TRBD2. The CDR3 covers 20 residues. The germline CDR1 and CDR2 sequences are SNHLY and FYNNEI. J lost 0 bases, V lost 4 bases, and 13 bases had no gene match. The CDR3 loop is CASSGGPETSGGRSTDTQYF. The CDR3 DNA reads as TGTGCCAGCAGTGGGGGTCCAGAGACTAGCGGGGGGCGGAGCACAGATACGCAGTATTTT.